This TCR beta chain was identified in a study of T cells in localized non-small cell lung cancer. Assay: immunoSEQ multiplex PCR; the TCRdb copy retains only in-frame clones and omits some. The sample carries 20,000 to 30,000 clones, approximately 86% recorded once. Study conclusions and caveats: Prolonged overall survival went with higher T cell density in the blood. Exceeding tumor, uninvolved adjacent lung had the highest T cell clonality. Heterogeneity stays possible, as sequencing covered only one tumor region. Adjacent lung held a median about 57 of the top 100 tumor clones.

Deletions cut 2 bases from V and 8 bases from J, with 9 bases between. Germline CDR1 MNHNY, CDR2 SVGAGI (reference sequence). The CDR3 totals 12 residues. Concerning this clone itself: What it binds is unknown.

The TCR was taken from a female donor of 60 years or more with stage I lung adenocarcinoma. The chain is built from TRBV6-6 and TRBJ1-2, with D tentatively TRBD1 (5 bases). The sample in question was peripheral blood, obtained before any cancer treatment. CDR3 DNA sequence: TGTGCCAGCAGTTACGTAGGGGCCGGCTACACCTTC. Translation gives CASSYVGAGYTF.